This T cell receptor beta chain was identified in a study of blood T cell repertoires in COVID-19. Across the study: The samples span acute and convalescent COVID-19 from the United States, Italy and Spain.

Trimming cost V 4 bases and J 0 bases, with 13 bases left between them. Germline CDR1 and CDR2: SGDLS and YYNGEE. This CDR3 comprises 15 residues. Repertoires were generated with immunoSEQ multiplex PCR, while TCRdb's copy carries only in-frame clones and drops some. Here the sample spans a few hundred thousand clones, about 90% being singletons. Of note for this clone: The identical CDR3 is also encoded by other nucleotide sequences in the sample.

The V call is TRBV9, the J call TRBJ1-1; TRBD1 is a possible D gene (6 bases). Sequences were obtained from PBMCs or T cells enriched from blood (not recorded which). The receptor's source is a man younger than 35 who had recovered from COVID-19. The CDR3 coding sequence is TGTGCCAGCAGCCCCCAGGGACACTTGAACACTGAAGCTTTCTTT. This translates into CASSPQGHLNTEAFF.